A selection of T cell receptor beta chains follows, all from one sample in a study of technical replicates of blood from several donors. Repertoires were generated with immunoSEQ multiplex PCR, while TCRdb's copy carries only in-frame clones and drops some. This sample yields some 74,000 clones, of which nearly 97% are seen a single time; roughly 0.24% belongs to the top ten. Sequences were obtained from T cells isolated from PBMCs. The origin of the receptors is a human donor in good health. Each CDR3 is given with its conserved first and last residue.

J	V	CDR3
TRBJ2-1	TRBV7-9	CASTMTGTYNEQFF
TRBJ1-5	TRBV6-5	CASSFDRTTHNQPQHF
TRBJ2-3	TRBV15	CATSTGGDLLPSTDTQYF
TRBJ2-3	TRBV13	CASSLQGLEKTDTQYF
TRBJ1-2	TRBV19	CASTLAGGYGYTF
TRBJ2-7	TRBV29-1	CSVYTSGRAYEQYF
TRBJ1-4	TRBV2	CASSAITSATNEKLFF
TRBJ2-5	TRBV18	CASSLLDQETQYF
TRBJ2-1	TRBV2	CASKASGSPYNEQFF
TRBJ1-5	TRBV4-1	CASSQGTAEGQPQHF
TRBJ2-5	TRBV2	CASRGTGVETQYF
TRBJ2-1	TRBV29-1	CSVSDRARYSGGISYNEQFF
TRBJ2-5	TRBV20-1	CKLAEQETQYF
TRBJ1-1	TRBV5-1	CASSTQGTGTEAFF
TRBJ1-2	TRBV19	CASSIDRNYGYTF
TRBJ1-2	TRBV5-5	CASSLAGGYGYTF
TRBJ1-2	TRBV6-1	CASSARTNYGYTF
TRBJ2-7	TRBV4-1	CASSQDSQGGAYEQYF
TRBJ1-2	TRBV2	CASSSRDREGYGYTF
TRBJ2-1	TRBV5-1	CASSFSLAGGPLNEQFF
TRBJ1-1	TRBV7-9	CASSQEGQGSTEAFF
TRBJ2-7	TRBV2	CASSERLGQRSYEQYF
TRBJ2-1	TRBV6-5	CASSYGWQNYNEQFF
TRBJ2-2	TRBV19	CASIVGGLAGELFF
TRBJ2-3	TRBV7-2	CASSVATTSTDTQYF
TRBJ2-3	TRBV18	CASSGGRDPDTQYF
TRBJ1-5	TRBV2	CASSAGGYQPQHF
TRBJ2-7	TRBV11-2	CASSLGDFKSYEQYF
TRBJ2-5	TRBV11-2	CASSLRPAETQYF
TRBJ1-5	TRBV9	CASSAGQGGNQPQHF
TRBJ1-4	TRBV29-1	CSVSQGGGEKLFF
TRBJ2-7	TRBV15	CATSGGRQLLPFYEQYF
TRBJ2-6	TRBV5-6	CASSLVRAYSGANVLTF
TRBJ2-5	TRBV7-2	CASSLAISGGVQETQYF
TRBJ2-3	TRBV11-3	CASSRDRGSSRDTQYF
TRBJ2-1	TRBV5-1	CASSLRGGLAGKQVPNEQFF
TRBJ1-4	TRBV7-9	CASRPRGSINEKLFF
TRBJ1-2	TRBV28	CASSPRQGLDYGYTF
TRBJ1-2	TRBV30	CACRPIAFAYGYTF
TRBJ1-1	TRBV5-1	CASSFGRGWGTEAFF
TRBJ2-1	TRBV4-1	CASSAAGGTSNEQFF
TRBJ2-3	TRBV11-2	CASSGQEGASTDTQYF